One and the same sample provided the 10 T cell receptor beta chains below, sequenced in a study of T cell responses to AZD1222 COVID-19 vaccine. Assay: immunoSEQ multiplex PCR; the TCRdb copy retains only in-frame clones and omits some. This table has fewer than 150,000 clones, over 75% appearing once. The sample consisted of peripheral blood, taken 28 days after the second AZD1222 dose. The receptors were sampled from an adult who received the AZD1222 COVID-19 vaccine.

This chain joins TRBV6-5 and TRBJ1-1; TRBD1 matches 7 bases. CDR3 length: 15 residues. Germline CDR1 reads MNHEY; CDR2 reads SVGAGI. J lost 5 bases, V lost 2 bases, and 8 bases had no gene match. The CDR3 coding sequence is TGTGCCAGCAGTTACGGCACAGGGGTGGGGACTGAAGCTTTCTTT. Translated, it gives CASSYGTGVGTEAFF.

In its sample, this clone was seen a few times. This chain links TRBV6-2 or TRBV6-3 with TRBJ1-4, with TRBD1 as a possible D gene (5 bases). This CDR3 is 16 amino acids long. Germline V gives CDR1 MNHEY, CDR2 SVGEGT. The V end was cut by 0 bases, the J end by 7 bases, with 15 bases between. The CDR3 here is CASSYSVREGSEKLFF. CDR3 nucleotides: TGTGCCAGCAGTTACTCGGTTCGAGAGGGGTCTGAAAAACTGTTTTTT.

This clone is a singleton in its sample. The same CDR3 can be traced to other DNA sequences in this sample. The chain combines TRBV7-9 with TRBJ2-1; 9 bases agree with TRBD2. Germline CDR1 and CDR2: SEHNR and FQNEAQ (reference sequence). The CDR3 loop spans 16 amino acids. Losses at the gene ends were 0 bases for V and 4 bases for J; bases not matched to a gene: 4. CDR3 sequence: CASSLALAGTYNEQFF. The CDR3 DNA is TGTGCCAGCAGCTTAGCTCTAGCGGGGACTTACAATGAGCAGTTCTTC. Combining the CDR3 with reference TRBV7-9 and TRBJ2-1 gives the whole variable domain DTGVSQNPRHKITKRGQNVTFRCDPISEHNRLYWYRQTLGQGPEFLTYFQNEAQLEKSRLLSDRFSAERPKGSFSTLEIQRTEQGDSAMYLCASSLALAGTYNEQFFGPGTRLTVL.

V usage is TRBV27 and J usage is TRBJ2-7; TRBD1 or TRBD2 may be the D gene (5 bases each). The CDR3 has 15 amino acids. Between the trimmed V and J ends, which lost 2 bases and 2 bases, there was a span of 13 bases. CDR1 and CDR2 from the germline V gene are MNHEY and SMNVEV (reference sequence). CDR3: CASSLTRDGTYEQYF. The CDR3 coding sequence is TGTGCCAGCAGTTTAACCCGGGACGGGACCTACGAGCAGTACTTC.

This chain's CDR3 is CASSENGARLSETQYF. The CDR3 region has the DNA TGCGCCAGCAGTGAGAACGGGGCCCGACTCTCAGAGACCCAGTACTTC. This chain connects TRBV10-1 to TRBJ2-5; tentatively, D is TRBD1 or TRBD2 (5 bases each). This CDR3 region has 16 residues. Germline V gene data show CDR1 as WNHNN and CDR2 as SYGVQD (reference sequence). V was pared by 2 bases and J by 4 bases, with 17 bases between.

This clone was observed at least ten times. As DNA, the CDR3 is TGTGCCAGCAGTGATCGGGACAACACTGAAGCTTTCTTT. Translated, it gives CASSDRDNTEAFF. The chain employs TRBV6-1 and TRBJ1-1; a possible D gene is TRBD1 (5 bases). The CDR3 runs to 13 residues. Germline-derived CDR1 and CDR2 are MNHNS and SASEGT. V was shortened by 3 bases and J by 2 bases, with 7 bases between the two germline ends.

The V and J genes are TRBV9 and TRBJ1-6, with 10 bases matching TRBD1. Germline V gene data show CDR1 as SGDLS and CDR2 as YYNGEE. There are 17 residues in the CDR3. With V trimmed by 3 bases and J by 3 bases, 6 bases remained unmatched. The chain's CDR3 is CASSGGQGDIYNSPLHF. The CDR3 bases are TGTGCCAGCAGCGGCGGACAGGGGGATATCTATAATTCACCCCTCCACTTT.

This chain links TRBV28 with TRBJ1-1, with D possibly being TRBD1 (5 bases). The CDR3 runs to 14 residues. Germline lookup yields CDR1 MDHEN and CDR2 SYDVKM. V dropped 3 bases and J dropped 4 bases, with 12 bases sitting between them. DNA of the CDR3: TGTGCCAGCAGTTTGGAAGTGAGGGGCACTGAAGCTTTCTTT. This gives the protein CASSLEVRGTEAFF.

This chain connects TRBV20-1 to TRBJ1-1; 7 bases fit TRBD1. Germline V gives CDR1 DFQATT, CDR2 SNEGSKA (reference sequence). The CDR3 totals 11 residues. The CDR3 region has the DNA TGCAGGTCGGACAGGCCCGGCGGAGCTTTCTTT. Its protein product is CRSDRPGGAFF.

The chain employs TRBV10-3 and TRBJ1-1, with D possibly matching TRBD1 (6 bases). Trimming stripped 2 bases from V and 2 bases from J, with 9 bases between. Germline V gene data show CDR1 as ENHRY and CDR2 as SYGVKD. The CDR3 is 14 amino acids. The CDR3 DNA follows: TGTGCCATCAGTGAGATACAGGGCAACACTGAAGCTTTCTTT. Translating it yields CAISEIQGNTEAFF.